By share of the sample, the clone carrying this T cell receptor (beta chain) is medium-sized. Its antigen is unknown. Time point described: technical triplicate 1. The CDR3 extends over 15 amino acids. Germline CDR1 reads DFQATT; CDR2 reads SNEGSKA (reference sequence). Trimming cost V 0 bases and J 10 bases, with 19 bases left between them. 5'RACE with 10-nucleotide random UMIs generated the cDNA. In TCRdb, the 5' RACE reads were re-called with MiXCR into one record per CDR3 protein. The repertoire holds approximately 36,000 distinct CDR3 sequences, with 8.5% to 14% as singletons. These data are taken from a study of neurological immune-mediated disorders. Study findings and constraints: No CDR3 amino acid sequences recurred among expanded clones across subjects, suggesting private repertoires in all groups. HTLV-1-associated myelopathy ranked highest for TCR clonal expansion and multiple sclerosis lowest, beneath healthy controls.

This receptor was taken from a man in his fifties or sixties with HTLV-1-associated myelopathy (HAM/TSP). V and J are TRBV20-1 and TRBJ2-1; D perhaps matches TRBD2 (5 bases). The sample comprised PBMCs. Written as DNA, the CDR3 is TGCAGTGCTAGAGACCCCGGGGAATTAGGCTGGGAGCAGTTCTTC. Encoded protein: CSARDPGELGWEQFF.